One T cell receptor beta chain is described in this entry. The antigen is unknown. Incorporated into the TCR beta cDNA libraries were unique molecular identifiers, which served to reduce PCR and sequencing biases. Input of roughly 0.9 to 11 million T cells yielded around 460,000 cDNA molecules. Using its own MiXCR run on the PCR reads, TCRdb lists one record per CDR3 protein. The table has about 540,000 distinct CDR3 sequences, around a third seen once. The data originate from a study of post-analysis software for immune sequencing data. The overall study: Recorded disease courses covered relapsing-remitting, secondary progressive and progressive-relapsing multiple sclerosis. Some patients had no subtype annotation. Findings of the study overall: Same-batch samples co-clustered strongly by F measure. Higher frequency in patients than in controls was seen for several TRBV segments, with TRBV5-6, TRBV5-1 and TRBV20-1 among them. Controls had significantly higher normalized Chao1 diversity than multiple sclerosis patients.

J was trimmed by 12 bases and V by 4 bases; bases with no gene match: 8. From germline, CDR1 is SGHTA and CDR2 FQGTGA. The CDR3 is made up of 14 amino acids. Sequences were obtained from blood. This clonotype originated in a girl aged 2-17 years with multiple sclerosis. The rearrangement joins TRBV7-3 to TRBJ2-1; 11 bases agree with TRBD1. The CDR3, as DNA: TGTGCCAGCAGCTCGGGACAGGGGGGTCATGGGCAGTTCTTC. Its translation is CASSSGQGGHGQFF.